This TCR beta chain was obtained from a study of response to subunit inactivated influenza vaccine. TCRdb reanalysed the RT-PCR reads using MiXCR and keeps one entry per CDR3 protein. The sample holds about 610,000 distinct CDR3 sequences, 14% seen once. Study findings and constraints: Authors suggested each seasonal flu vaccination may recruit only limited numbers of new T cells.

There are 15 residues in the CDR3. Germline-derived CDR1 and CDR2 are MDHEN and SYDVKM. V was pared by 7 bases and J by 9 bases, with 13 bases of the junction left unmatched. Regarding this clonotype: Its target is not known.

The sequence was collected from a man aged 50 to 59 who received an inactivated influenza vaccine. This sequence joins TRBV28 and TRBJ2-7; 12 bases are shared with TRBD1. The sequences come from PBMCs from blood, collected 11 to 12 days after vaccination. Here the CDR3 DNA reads TGTGCCAGCACTCGACCCCTGGGACAGGGGGCAGTGCAGTACTTC. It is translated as CASTRPLGQGAVQYF.